This TCR beta chain appears in the sequencing data of a study of T cells after yellow fever vaccination. Each CDR3 protein gets one entry after TCRdb re-called the 5' RACE reads with MiXCR. The sample carries about 580,000 distinct CDR3 sequences, about 17% recorded once. V was shortened by 5 bases and J by 7 bases, with 14 bases between the two germline ends. The length of the CDR3 is 14 residues. Regarding the study as a whole: Most clones from primary vaccination resurfaced after the booster (around 95% CD4, less than 90% CD8).

As concerns this clonotype: Antigen: not known.

The sequencing used PBMCs, collected less than 6 days after the first yellow fever vaccination. This clonotype originated in a young man who received the YFV17D yellow fever vaccine. V is TRBV12-3 or TRBV12-4 and J is TRBJ2-2; TRBD1 or TRBD2 may be the D gene (6 bases each). The CDR3 protein is CASSPWGANGELFF. The CDR3 coding sequence is TGTGCCAGCAGTCCCTGGGGGGCGAACGGGGAGCTGTTTTTT.